These 29 T cell receptor beta chains were all obtained from the same sample, sequenced in a study of cytomegalovirus exposure and HLA in healthy donors. Use of 60 Vbeta and 13 Jbeta primers characterized the PCR. The table came from immunoSEQ multiplex PCR; TCRdb's copy has only in-frame clones and leaves some out. This sample yields over 100,000 clones, of which about 70% are seen a single time; around 4.9% belongs to the top ten. Material: PBMCs. The source of these receptors is a young man in good health and CMV-seropositive.

This clone was picked up a small number of times. CDR3 protein: CASSQSGGLGANVLTF. CDR3 DNA: TGTGCCAGCAGCCAATCCGGGGGTTTGGGGGCCAACGTCCTGACTTTC. The chain couples TRBV7-6 to TRBJ2-6, with D maybe TRBD2 (6 bases). The CDR3 has 16 residues. The ends were cut back, 5 bases at V and 4 bases at J, with 15 bases in the middle. CDR1 is SGHVS and CDR2 is FNYEAQ in the germline V gene.

The sample holds a few counts of this clone. The V gene is TRBV27, the J gene TRBJ1-6, with 9 bases lining up with TRBD1. V was clipped by 0 bases and J by 8 bases; unmatched bases: 11. CDR3 length equals 18 residues. The germline V gene encodes CDR1 MNHEY and CDR2 SMNVEV (reference sequence). The CDR3 nucleotides are TGTGCCAGCAGTTTATCGCCTCCCGGGACAGGGTGGGATTCACCCCTCCACTTT. It is translated as CASSLSPPGTGWDSPLHF.

Only a few counts were recorded for this clone. This CDR3 is CAGRDRKDEKLFF. The CDR3 DNA follows: TGTGCCGGGAGGGACAGGAAGGACGAAAAACTGTTTTTT. The chain employs TRBV19 and TRBJ1-4; 8 bases agree with TRBD1. Germline lookup yields CDR1 LNHDA and CDR2 SQIVND (reference sequence). This CDR3 comprises 13 residues. Losses at the gene ends were 11 bases for V and 8 bases for J; bases not matched to a gene: 10.

This chain joins TRBV2 and TRBJ1-5; TRBD1 matches 11 bases. The CDR3 length is 14 residues. The V segment lost 10 bases and the J segment 11 bases; nucleotides outside the gene matches: 13. Germline V gene sequence: CDR1 SNHLY, CDR2 FYNNEI. Here the CDR3 reads CATQGGTGGRAQHF. The CDR3 region has the DNA TGTGCCACCCAGGGGGGGACAGGGGGGCGAGCCCAGCATTTT.

This clone has just one count. The J gene is TRBJ2-5, the V gene TRBV4-3; D is unclear. The V gene's germline CDR1 is LGHNA and CDR2 YSLEER. There are 13 residues in the CDR3. V was shortened by 5 bases and J by 5 bases, with 12 bases between the two germline ends. CDR3: CASSSRFGETQYF. The CDR3 nucleotides read TGCGCCAGCAGCTCCCGCTTCGGGGAGACCCAGTACTTC.

The gene calls are TRBV28 and TRBJ2-1; 7 nucleotides line up with TRBD1. The CDR3 is made up of 12 amino acids. V lost 8 bases, J lost 3 bases, and 1 base stayed unmatched. CDR1 is MDHEN and CDR2 is SYDVKM in the germline V gene. The CDR3 DNA follows: TGTGCCAGCGGGACAGTCTACAATGAGCAGTTCTTC. Residues: CASGTVYNEQFF.

The rearrangement links TRBV5-3 to TRBJ2-1; TRBD1 aligns across 7 bases. Being an ORF, TRBV5-3 has a function that is uncertain. This CDR3 is built from 14 residues. V shed 4 bases, J shed 5 bases, and the junction held 6 bases outside the gene matches. The CDR3 protein is CARSPRDRDNEQFF. For the CDR3, the DNA is TGTGCCAGAAGCCCCCGGGACAGAGACAATGAGCAGTTCTTC.

This clone was seen once. The V call is TRBV5-4, the J call TRBJ2-1; 14 nucleotides agree with TRBD2. The CDR3 consists of 16 residues. CDR1 SGHNT and CDR2 YYREEE come from the germline V gene (reference sequence). With 4 bases clipped from V and 7 bases from J, the junction kept 7 bases outside the gene matches. CDR3: CASSPTSGGVMNEQFF. The CDR3 region has the DNA TGTGCCAGCAGCCCGACTAGCGGGGGGGTAATGAATGAGCAGTTCTTC.

As DNA, the CDR3 is TGTGCCAGCAGTCCCATGGGGACAGAAAACTATGGCTACACCTTC. Its protein product is CASSPMGTENYGYTF. This chain connects TRBV27 to TRBJ1-2; 7 bases align to TRBD1. V lost 5 bases and J lost 2; bases outside the gene matches: 8. The CDR3 length is 15 residues. Germline V CDR1 and CDR2: MNHEY, SMNVEV (reference sequence).

This clone was counted between two and nine times. The chain uses TRBV19 and TRBJ2-5, with 8 bases lining up with TRBD1. The CDR3 is made up of 15 amino acids. The V segment lost 5 bases and the J segment 5 bases; nucleotides outside the gene matches: 10. Germline V CDR1 and CDR2: LNHDA, SQIVND (reference sequence). The CDR3 reads CASSPQDRVGETQYF. In nucleotides, the CDR3 is TGTGCCAGTAGTCCCCAGGACAGGGTAGGGGAGACCCAGTACTTC.

The sample holds one count of this clone. The chain carries TRBV5-5 and TRBJ2-7; 8 positions match TRBD1. V lost 0 bases to trimming and J lost 4 bases; unmatched junction nucleotides: 18. This CDR3 contains 19 residues. Germline CDR1 is SGHKS and CDR2 is YYEKEE (reference sequence). DNA for the CDR3: TGTGCCAGCAGCTTGGCGCGTCAGGGGGCGGTCCACCAACGGTACGAGCAGTACTTC. Translating gives CASSLARQGAVHQRYEQYF.

This sequence joins TRBV6-1 and TRBJ1-5, with D perhaps matching TRBD1 (5 bases). V lost 6 bases, J lost 3 bases, and 12 bases lay in between. Germline V gives CDR1 MNHNS, CDR2 SASEGT. The CDR3 is 14 amino acids. The CDR3 loop is CASRGNRINQPQHF. The CDR3, as DNA: TGTGCCAGCAGAGGAAACAGGATCAATCAGCCCCAGCATTTT.

The rearrangement links TRBV19 to TRBJ2-4, with D maybe TRBD1 (6 bases). Trimming removed 4 bases at V and 0 bases at J, with 16 bases between. The CDR3 extends over 17 amino acids. Per the germline V gene, CDR1 is LNHDA and CDR2 is SQIVND (reference sequence). The CDR3 nucleotides read TGTGCCAGTAGTACCTTAACAGGGTATCTAGCCAAAAACATTCAGTACTTC. As protein: CASSTLTGYLAKNIQYF. Full variable domain (remainder filled in from reference TRBV19 and TRBJ2-4): DGGITQSPKYLFRKEGQNVTLSCEQNLNHDAMYWYRQDPGQGLRLIYYSQIVNDFQKGDIAEGYSVSREKKESFPLTVTSAQKNPTAFYLCASSTLTGYLAKNIQYFGAGTRLSVL.

The chain has TRBV5-1 and TRBJ2-1; 9 nucleotides match TRBD1. This CDR3 region has 14 residues. V shed 7 bases and J 5 bases; nucleotides not matched to a gene: 7. CDR1 is SGHRS, CDR2 YFSETQ, per germline. This chain's CDR3 is CASLRTGVDNEQFF. The CDR3 coding sequence is TGCGCCAGCCTGCGGACAGGGGTGGACAATGAGCAGTTCTTC.

The V gene is TRBV18, the J gene TRBJ1-2, with 7 bases fitting TRBD1. Germline CDR1 KGHSH, CDR2 LQKENI. The J segment lost 4 bases and the V segment lost 3 bases, leaving 8 bases of the junction unmatched. This CDR3 is built from 15 residues. Here the CDR3 reads CASSPSTGAAYGYTF. The CDR3 DNA sequence: TGTGCCAGCTCACCTTCAACAGGGGCGGCCTATGGCTACACCTTC.

This chain joins TRBV2 and TRBJ2-7; TRBD2 matches at 7 bases. Germline trimming cut 8 bases from V and 4 bases from J; bases unmatched to any gene: 17. This CDR3 is built from 16 residues. Germline V gene data show CDR1 as SNHLY and CDR2 as FYNNEI. As DNA, the CDR3 is TGTGCCAGCCGAACGTCGAGCGGGACGCTTCATTACGAGCAGTACTTC. It is translated as CASRTSSGTLHYEQYF.

This chain's CDR3 is CASSRSDRGPTEAFF. The CDR3, as DNA: TGTGCCAGCAGCCGAAGTGACAGGGGGCCCACTGAAGCTTTCTTT. This chain joins TRBV28 and TRBJ1-1; 10 bases agree with TRBD1. The V segment lost 6 bases and the J segment 4 bases; nucleotides outside the gene matches: 8. Per germline, CDR1 MDHEN and CDR2 SYDVKM. The CDR3 is 15 residues long.

This clone is a singleton in its sample. The V call is TRBV28, the J call TRBJ2-7; D is undetermined. The length of the CDR3 is 13 residues. Per germline, CDR1 MDHEN and CDR2 SYDVKM. With 5 bases removed from V and 2 bases from J, the gap between germline ends came to 10 bases. The CDR3 coding sequence is TGTGCCAGCAGTCCCCCACCAGCCTACGAGCAGTACTTC. Translating it yields CASSPPPAYEQYF.

The V and J genes are TRBV4-2 and TRBJ2-3; TRBD2 might be the D (6 bases). The V end lost 4 bases, the J end lost 2 bases, and 19 bases lay between the germline ends. The CDR3 is 17 residues long. Germline values: CDR1 LGHNA, CDR2 YNFKEQ. CDR3 sequence reads: CASSRTLRDSVTDTQYF. CDR3 DNA sequence: TGTGCCAGCAGCCGTACCCTCCGGGACTCGGTCACAGATACGCAGTATTTT.

The chain joins TRBV28 to TRBJ1-2; 8 nucleotides align to TRBD1. Per germline, CDR1 MDHEN and CDR2 SYDVKM. V gave up 6 bases and J gave up 6 bases; unmatched junction bases: 6. The CDR3 has 13 residues. The CDR3 DNA reads TGTGCCAGCAGCCTCACGACAGGGGATGGCTACACCTTC. This sequence encodes CASSLTTGDGYTF.

A word on this clone: A read error is possible here, since a much larger clone lies one base away. The rearrangement uses TRBV6-1 and TRBJ2-1; 7 bases agree with TRBD1. CDR1 is MNHNS and CDR2 is SASEGT in the germline V gene. The CDR3 covers 14 residues. V trimming: 4 bases; J trimming: 7 bases; junction bases outside the gene matches: 7. For the CDR3, the DNA is TGTGCCAGCAGTGCGGGACAGCATTATAATGAGCAGTTCTTC. It codes for CASSAGQHYNEQFF.

The chain uses TRBV5-6 and TRBJ2-2; 8 nucleotides line up with TRBD1. This CDR3 contains 15 residues. The germline V gene has CDR1 SGHDT and CDR2 YYEEEE. Germline trimming cut 5 bases from V and 6 bases from J; bases unmatched to any gene: 9. The CDR3 DNA reads TGTGCCAGCAGATACGGACAGGGACGGGCCGGGGAGCTGTTTTTT. Encoded protein: CASRYGQGRAGELFF.

The CDR3 bases are TGTGCCAGCAGTCTTGGACAGGCCAGGACCGGGGAGCTGTTTTTT. This gives the protein CASSLGQARTGELFF. J is TRBJ2-2 and V is TRBV11-3, with TRBD1 matching over 7 bases. Germline V CDR1 and CDR2: SGHNT, YENEEA. This CDR3 comprises 15 residues. With V trimmed by 6 bases and J by 5 bases, 9 bases remained unmatched.

This clone occurred a few times. Compared with germline, one end of the junction differs, possibly owing to a read error. The V and J genes are TRBV10-3 and TRBJ1-6; D is unclear. This CDR3 has 15 residues. CDR1 is ENHRY, CDR2 SYGVKD, per germline. DNA for the CDR3: TGTGCCAGCAGTTACGGCACTACGGTGAATTCACCCCTCCACTTT. Its translation is CASSYGTTVNSPLHF.

The chain is built from TRBV27 and TRBJ2-1; 8 nucleotides agree with TRBD2. The CDR3 loop spans 15 amino acids. Germline CDR1 and CDR2: MNHEY and SMNVEV (reference sequence). V lost 6 bases, J lost 7 bases, and 11 bases stayed unmatched. The CDR3 is CASRMPGLGGNEQFF. The CDR3 DNA sequence: TGTGCCAGCAGAATGCCGGGACTAGGCGGAAATGAGCAGTTCTTC.

The chain combines TRBV19 with TRBJ1-1; 10 bases map to TRBD1. The CDR3 is made up of 13 amino acids. With V trimmed by 5 bases and J by 5 bases, 2 bases remained unmatched. Germline V gives CDR1 LNHDA, CDR2 SQIVND (reference sequence). In DNA form, the CDR3 reads TGTGCCAGTAGTGGACAGGGGGGAACTGAAGCTTTCTTT. Its protein product is CASSGQGGTEAFF.

The chain is built from TRBV2 and TRBJ2-1; 8 bases fit TRBD1. V lost 6 bases, J lost 7 bases, and 2 bases stayed unmatched. Germline CDR1 SNHLY, CDR2 FYNNEI. This CDR3 has 12 amino acids. The CDR3 sequence is CASRGQENEQFF. In DNA form, the CDR3 reads TGTGCCAGCAGGGGACAGGAGAATGAGCAGTTCTTC.

This clone appeared a few times. This chain joins TRBV28 and TRBJ1-1; possible D gene TRBD1, 6 bases. V was clipped by 0 bases and J by 1 base, with 9 bases between them. Germline loops: CDR1 MDHEN, CDR2 SYDVKM. CDR3 length: 15 amino acids. The CDR3 sequence is CASSLWTGPNTEAFF. The CDR3 bases are TGTGCCAGCAGTTTATGGACAGGACCGAACACTGAAGCTTTCTTT.

A word on this clone: One end of the junction fails to match germline, which may point to a read error. The CDR3 spells CASSPRQGYTGELLF. For the CDR3, the DNA is TGTGCCAGCAGCCCAAGACAGGGATACACCGGGGAGCTGCTTTTT. The chain uses TRBV7-6 and TRBJ2-2; 7 nucleotides line up with TRBD1. Germline CDR1 reads SGHVS; CDR2 reads FNYEAQ. This CDR3 is 15 amino acids long.